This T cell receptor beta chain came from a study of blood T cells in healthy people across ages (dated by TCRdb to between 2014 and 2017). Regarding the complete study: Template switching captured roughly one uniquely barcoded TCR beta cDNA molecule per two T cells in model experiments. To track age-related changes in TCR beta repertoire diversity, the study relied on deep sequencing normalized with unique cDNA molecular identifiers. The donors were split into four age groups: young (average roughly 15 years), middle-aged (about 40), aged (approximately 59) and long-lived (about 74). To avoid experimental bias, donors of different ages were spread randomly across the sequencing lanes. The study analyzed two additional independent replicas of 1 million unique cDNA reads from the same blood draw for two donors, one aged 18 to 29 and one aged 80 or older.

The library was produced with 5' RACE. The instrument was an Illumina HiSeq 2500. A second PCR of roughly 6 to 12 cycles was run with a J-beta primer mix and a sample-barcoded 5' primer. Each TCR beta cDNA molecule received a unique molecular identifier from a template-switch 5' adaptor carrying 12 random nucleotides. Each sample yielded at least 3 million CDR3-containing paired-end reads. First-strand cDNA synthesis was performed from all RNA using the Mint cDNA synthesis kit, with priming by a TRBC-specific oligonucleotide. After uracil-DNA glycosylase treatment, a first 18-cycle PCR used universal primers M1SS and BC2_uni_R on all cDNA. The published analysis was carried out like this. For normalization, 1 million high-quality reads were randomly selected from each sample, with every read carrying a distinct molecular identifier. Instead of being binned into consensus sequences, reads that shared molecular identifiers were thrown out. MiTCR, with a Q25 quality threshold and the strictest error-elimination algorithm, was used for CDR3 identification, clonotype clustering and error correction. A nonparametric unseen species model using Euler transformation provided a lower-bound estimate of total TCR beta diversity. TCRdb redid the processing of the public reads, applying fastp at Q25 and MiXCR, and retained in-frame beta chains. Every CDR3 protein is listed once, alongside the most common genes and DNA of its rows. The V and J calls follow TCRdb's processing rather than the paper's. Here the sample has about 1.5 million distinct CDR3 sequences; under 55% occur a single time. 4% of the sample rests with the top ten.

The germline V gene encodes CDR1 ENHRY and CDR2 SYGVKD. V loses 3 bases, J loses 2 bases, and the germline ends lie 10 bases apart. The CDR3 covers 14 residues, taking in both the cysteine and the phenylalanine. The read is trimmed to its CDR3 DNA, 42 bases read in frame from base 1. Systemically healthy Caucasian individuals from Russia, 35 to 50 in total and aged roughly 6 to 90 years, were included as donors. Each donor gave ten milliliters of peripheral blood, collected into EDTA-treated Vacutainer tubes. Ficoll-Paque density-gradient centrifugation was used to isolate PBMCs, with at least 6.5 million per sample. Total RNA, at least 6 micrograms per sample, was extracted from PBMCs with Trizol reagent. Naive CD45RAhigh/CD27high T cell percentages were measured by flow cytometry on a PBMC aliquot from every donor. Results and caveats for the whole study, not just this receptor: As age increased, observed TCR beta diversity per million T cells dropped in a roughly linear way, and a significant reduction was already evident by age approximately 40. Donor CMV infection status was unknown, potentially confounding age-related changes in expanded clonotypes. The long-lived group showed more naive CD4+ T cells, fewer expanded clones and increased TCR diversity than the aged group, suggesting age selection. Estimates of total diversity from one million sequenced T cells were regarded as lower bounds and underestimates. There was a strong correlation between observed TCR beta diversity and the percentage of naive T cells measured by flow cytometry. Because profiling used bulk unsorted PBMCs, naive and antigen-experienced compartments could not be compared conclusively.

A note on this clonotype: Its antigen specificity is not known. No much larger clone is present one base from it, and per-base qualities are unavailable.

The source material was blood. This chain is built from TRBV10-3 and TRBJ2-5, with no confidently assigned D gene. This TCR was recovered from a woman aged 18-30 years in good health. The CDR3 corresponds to CAISDRVFQETQYF. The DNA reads TGTGCCATCAGTGACCGCGTTTTTCAAGAGACCCAGTACTTC.